Listed below are T cell receptor beta chains from one sample, sequenced in a study of blood T cell repertoires in COVID-19. TCRdb keeps only in-frame clones here, not all; method: immunoSEQ multiplex PCR. The sample lists 160,000 or so clones, roughly 74% seen once, with more than 11% in the top ten. Sample: peripheral blood. These receptors were collected from a woman older than 75 with acute or convalescent COVID-19. Both conserved end residues are part of each CDR3. The order of the fields is V gene, J gene, D gene, clone size, CDR3 protein, CDR3 DNA. The D gene is left open where the match is weak. A row's size may be missing; if present it is once, few, many or a size class.

>TRBV5-4|TRBJ2-2|NA|NA
CASSLGGRDTGELFF
TGTGCCAGCAGCTTGGGGGGGCGGGACACCGGGGAGCTGTTTTTT
>TRBV11-2|TRBJ2-3|NA|NA
CASSDGAWGTDTQYF
TGTGCCAGCAGCGATGGGGCCTGGGGCACAGATACGCAGTATTTT
>TRBV30|TRBJ2-3|NA|NA
CAWSEGSGRDTQYF
TGTGCCTGGAGTGAGGGTAGCGGCCGAGATACGCAGTATTTT
>TRBV4-1|TRBJ1-3|NA|once
CASRMTLQTASGNTIYF
TGCGCCAGCAGAATGACACTTCAAACGGCCTCTGGAAACACCATATATTTT
>TRBV5-1|TRBJ2-1|NA|NA
CASRSTGSRYNEQFF
TGCGCCAGCAGATCGACAGGATCTAGATACAATGAGCAGTTCTTC
>TRBV5-5|TRBJ2-1|TRBD2|NA
CASSLGLADYNEQFF
TGTGCCAGCAGCTTAGGCCTAGCGGATTACAATGAGCAGTTCTTC
>TRBV7-8|TRBJ2-1|TRBD2|NA
CASSSLPGGASSYNEQFF
TGTGCCAGCAGCTCGCTCCCGGGGGGTGCGAGCTCCTACAATGAGCAGTTCTTC
>TRBV11-2|TRBJ1-1|NA|NA
CASSHLGRRGTEAFF
TGTGCCAGCAGTCACCTAGGGAGGCGTGGGACTGAAGCTTTCTTT
>TRBV18|TRBJ1-5|NA|NA
CASSPGQINQPQHF
TGTGCCAGCTCACCTGGACAAATCAATCAGCCCCAGCATTTT
>TRBV5-1|TRBJ1-2|TRBD1|NA
CASSLEGTGKEGYTF
TGCGCCAGCAGCTTGGAGGGGACAGGGAAAGAAGGCTACACCTTC
>TRBV7-9|TRBJ1-2|TRBD1|NA
CASSVQGAGGYTF
TGTGCCAGCAGCGTACAGGGGGCGGGCGGCTACACCTTC
>TRBV11-2|TRBJ1-1|NA|NA
CASSLWRGPSTEAFF
TGTGCCAGCAGCTTATGGCGGGGCCCCAGCACTGAAGCTTTCTTT
>TRBV28|TRBJ1-5|NA|NA
CASSLRGLSNQPQHF
TGTGCCAGCAGTTTACGGGGACTTAGCAATCAGCCCCAGCATTTT
>TRBV19|TRBJ2-1|TRBD2|NA
CASSIGGGPRNEQFF
TGTGCCAGTAGTATCGGCGGGGGGCCCCGCAATGAGCAGTTCTTC
>TRBV19|TRBJ1-5|TRBD1|NA
CASSIKGTGTLGNQPQHF
TGTGCCAGTAGTATAAAGGGGACAGGGACGTTAGGAAATCAGCCCCAGCATTTT
>TRBV5-4|TRBJ2-7|TRBD1|NA
CASSYYGQGDYEQYF
TGTGCCAGCAGCTATTACGGACAGGGAGACTACGAGCAGTACTTC
>TRBV7-2|TRBJ1-3|NA|few
CASSFGGSGNTIYF
TGTGCCAGCAGCTTCGGGGGGTCTGGAAACACCATATATTTT
>TRBV30|TRBJ1-6|TRBD1|NA
CAWRGGTGVSPLHF
TGTGCCTGGAGGGGAGGGACAGGGGTTTCACCCCTCCACTTT
>TRBV6-6|TRBJ1-1|NA|NA
CASSFLGGNTEAFF
TGTGCCAGCAGCTTCCTAGGTGGGAACACTGAAGCTTTCTTT
>TRBV6-5|TRBJ1-3|TRBD1|NA
CASRRTGGNTIYF
TGTGCCAGCAGAAGGACAGGAGGAAACACCATATATTTT
>TRBV14|TRBJ1-5|NA|NA
CASSQEMRYSNQPQHF
TGTGCCAGCAGCCAAGAGATGCGCTATAGCAATCAGCCCCAGCATTTT
>TRBV19|TRBJ2-7|NA|NA
CASGPLDSDEQYF
TGTGCCAGTGGCCCCCTGGACAGTGACGAGCAGTACTTC
>TRBV6-6|TRBJ2-7|NA|NA
CASSYSNEQYF
TGTGCCAGCAGTTACTCTAACGAGCAGTACTTC
>TRBV18|TRBJ1-4|NA|NA
CASSPTGVSAEKLFF
TGTGCCAGCTCACCGACGGGGGTAAGCGCTGAAAAACTGTTTTTT